This T cell receptor (beta chain) came from a study of blood T cells in healthy people across ages. Study background: The template switching approach captured approximately one barcoded beta molecule for every two T cells.

Findings and limits, study-wide: PBMC samples, being unsorted, prevented any conclusive comparison of naive and antigen-experienced cells.

Trimming removed 10 bases at V and 4 bases at J, with 23 bases between. CDR1 is MNHEY, CDR2 SVGAGI, per germline. This CDR3 region has 15 residues. PCR was performed a second time for roughly 7 to 11 cycles using a sample-barcoded 5' primer and a J-beta primer mix. TCRdb re-called the 5' RACE reads with MiXCR, one entry per CDR3 protein. The table lists 540,000 or so distinct CDR3 sequences, about 25% of them singletons. This clonotype was found a few times. As yet, its antigen is unknown. Per sample, a minimum of 6 million PBMCs were isolated. The specimen was blood. The chain links TRBV6-5 to TRBJ2-7; tentatively, D is TRBD2 (6 bases). The clonotype originates from a woman aged 70 to 79 in good health. This chain's CDR3 is CATRRGDGSAYEQYF. In DNA, the CDR3 is TGTGCCACCAGACGTGGGGACGGGAGTGCGTACGAGCAGTACTTC.